Below, one T cell receptor beta chain is given with its context. The antigen remains unidentified. CDR1 MNHNY and CDR2 SVGAGI come from the germline V gene (reference sequence). The CDR3 is made up of 9 amino acids. V was cut by 5 bases and J by 10 bases, with 6 bases left in between. TCRdb keeps only in-frame clones here, not all; method: immunoSEQ multiplex PCR. The data contain tens of thousands of clones, less than 95% of them seen just once; the ten biggest clones take up around 9.6%. These data originate in a study of OX40 agonist ivuxolimab in advanced cancers. Study-wide context: Around 40% of patients had received prior checkpoint inhibitor therapy. Partial responses were achieved by three patients: one hepatocellular carcinoma, two cutaneous melanoma.

Whole-study findings and limits: In CD8+ T cells, expanded clones were on average more numerous than in CD4+. What antigens the expanded peripheral T cells recognized was never established.

The receptor comes from an adult with an advanced solid tumor such as melanoma, head and neck, liver or kidney cancer. This chain uses TRBV6-6 with TRBJ2-7, with TRBD2 as a possible D gene (5 bases). This material consisted of CD4+ or CD8+ T cells sorted from blood, taken in a trial of the OX40 agonist ivuxolimab. Here the CDR3 reads CASSEGQYF. DNA of the CDR3: TGTGCCAGCAGTGAGGGTCAGTACTTC.